Listed here are 5 T cell receptor beta chains from one sample, sequenced in a study of cytomegalovirus exposure and HLA in healthy donors. Profiling relied on immunoSEQ multiplex PCR, and the TCRdb table lists in-frame clones only, not all of them. The sample gives around 150,000 clones, more than 75% of which show up once; about 2.7% is in the top ten. Sequencing input: PBMCs. The receptors shown here come from a young man in good health and CMV-seronegative.

The chain couples TRBV20-1 to TRBJ1-2; D ambiguous. The CDR3 is 10 amino acids. V dropped 6 bases and J dropped 7 bases, with 9 bases sitting between them. Looked up from germline, CDR1 is DFQATT and CDR2 is SNEGSKA (reference sequence). CDR3 coding DNA: TGCAGTGCCGGGTCCTTTGGCTACACCTTC. This codes for CSAGSFGYTF.

V gene TRBV18 combines with J gene TRBJ2-5; a weak D match, TRBD1 (5 bases). There are 15 residues in the CDR3. Germline CDR1 KGHSH, CDR2 LQKENI. V lost 3 bases and J 5 bases, leaving 16 bases between the germline ends. DNA of the CDR3: TGTGCCAGCTCACCCTTGTCAGGGTCCGGGGAGACCCAGTACTTC. Translating gives CASSPLSGSGETQYF.

The CDR3 sequence: CASTDRTGGPYEQYV. For the CDR3, the DNA is TGTGCCAGCACTGACAGGACAGGGGGCCCCTACGAGCAGTACGTC. This sequence joins TRBV6-1 and TRBJ2-7; 11 bases agree with TRBD1. The length of the CDR3 is 15 residues. CDR1 and CDR2 from the germline V gene are MNHNS and SASEGT. V lost 7 bases to trimming and J lost 2 bases; unmatched junction nucleotides: 7.

The rearrangement uses TRBV28 and TRBJ2-1; no clear D. V lost 6 bases, J lost 5 bases, and 17 bases lay in between. This CDR3 spans 15 amino acids. From germline, CDR1 is MDHEN and CDR2 SYDVKM. This CDR3 is CASSRRQVLDNEQFF. The DNA of the CDR3 is TGTGCCAGCAGCAGAAGACAAGTACTCGACAATGAGCAGTTCTTC.

The V gene is TRBV6-5, the J gene TRBJ2-2; 11 positions agree with TRBD1. The CDR3 runs 16 residues. The V and J ends lost 0 bases and 6 bases, in that order; junction bases with no gene match: 3. Germline lookup yields CDR1 MNHEY and CDR2 SVGAGI. The CDR3 region is CASSYSGQGASGELFF. CDR3 bases: TGTGCCAGCAGTTACTCCGGACAGGGGGCGTCCGGGGAGCTGTTTTTT.